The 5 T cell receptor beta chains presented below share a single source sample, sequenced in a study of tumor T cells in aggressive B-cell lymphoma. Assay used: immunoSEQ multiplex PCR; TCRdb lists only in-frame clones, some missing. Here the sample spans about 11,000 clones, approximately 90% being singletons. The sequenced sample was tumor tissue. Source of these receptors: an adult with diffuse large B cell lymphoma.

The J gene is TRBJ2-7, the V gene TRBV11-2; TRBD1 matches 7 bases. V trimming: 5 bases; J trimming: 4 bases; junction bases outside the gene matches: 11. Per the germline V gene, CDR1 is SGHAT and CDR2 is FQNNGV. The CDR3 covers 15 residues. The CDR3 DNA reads TGTGCCAGCAGCCCAGACCCCGGGACAGATTACGAGCAGTACTTC. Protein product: CASSPDPGTDYEQYF.

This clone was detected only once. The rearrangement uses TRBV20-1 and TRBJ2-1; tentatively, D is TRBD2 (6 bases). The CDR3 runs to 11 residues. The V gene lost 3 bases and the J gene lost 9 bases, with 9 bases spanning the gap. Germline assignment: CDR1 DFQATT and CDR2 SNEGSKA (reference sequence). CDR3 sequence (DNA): TGCAGTGCTAGTTCGGGAGTTGAGCAGTTCTTC. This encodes CSASSGVEQFF.

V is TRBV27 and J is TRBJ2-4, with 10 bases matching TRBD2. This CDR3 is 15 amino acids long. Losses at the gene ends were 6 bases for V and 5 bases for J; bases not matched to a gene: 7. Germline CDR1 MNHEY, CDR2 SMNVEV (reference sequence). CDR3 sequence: CASSQAGGPQNIQYF. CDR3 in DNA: TGTGCCAGCAGCCAAGCGGGAGGGCCCCAAAACATTCAGTACTTC.

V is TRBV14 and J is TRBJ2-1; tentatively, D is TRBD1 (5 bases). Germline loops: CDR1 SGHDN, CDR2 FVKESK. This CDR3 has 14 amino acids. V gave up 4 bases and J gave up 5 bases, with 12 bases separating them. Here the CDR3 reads CASSPMTANNEQFF. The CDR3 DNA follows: TGTGCCAGCAGCCCAATGACAGCGAACAATGAGCAGTTCTTC.

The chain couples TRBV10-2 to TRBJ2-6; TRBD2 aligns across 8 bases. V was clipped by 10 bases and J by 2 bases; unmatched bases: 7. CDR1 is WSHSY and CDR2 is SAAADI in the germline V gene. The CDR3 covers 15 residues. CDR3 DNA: TGCGCCATCTCCGGGGGGGCGCCTGGGGCCAACGTCCTGACTTTC. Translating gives CAISGGAPGANVLTF.